A selection of T cell receptor beta chains follows, all from one sample in a study of T cells in Graves' hyperthyroidism and ophthalmopathy. TCRdb used MiXCR to reprocess the multiplex PCR reads, holding one entry per CDR3 protein. This table holds around 400,000 distinct CDR3 sequences, roughly 15% found once. Sequenced: blood. The receptor set was obtained from an older woman with Graves' ophthalmopathy. Each CDR3 is given without its conserved first and last residue.

j_call v_call cdr3_aa
TRBJ1-1 TRBV28 ASSSREGDF
TRBJ2-7 TRBV10-3 AISDGGQAYEQY
TRBJ2-1 TRBV10-3 AISARGLAGIEF
TRBJ2-7 TRBV18 ASSDRVTSGRSAYEQY
TRBJ2-5 TRBV3-1 ASSQVIRRAQETQY
TRBJ2-5 TRBV4-1 ASSQGELAGGRGETQY
TRBJ1-6 TRBV20-1 SASFSTGAGSPLH
TRBJ2-2 TRBV7-3 ASSLQGPSNTGELF
TRBJ2-1 TRBV27 ASSFLTGTSDEQF
TRBJ2-3 TRBV27 ASSLTLPTDTQY
TRBJ2-1 TRBV3-1 ASSQTSPSYNEQF
TRBJ1-2 TRBV6-1 ASSESGGGYT
TRBJ1-1 TRBV30 AWSGTGLTYMNTEAF
TRBJ1-2 TRBV20-1 SAPLVRGYGYT
TRBJ2-2 TRBV15 ATSRELGQNTGELF
- TRBV6-1 ASSPLRRGIQETQF
TRBJ2-1 TRBV5-1 ASSLLRQSSYNEQF
TRBJ2-3 TRBV20-1 SAAARSGETDTQY
TRBJ2-7 TRBV5-1 ASSFAGASGAPSYEQY
TRBJ2-1 TRBV6-1 ASSLTGTNNEQF
TRBJ2-6 TRBV27 ASSALARGAGANVLT
TRBJ2-1 TRBV13 ASSLTLAGAHYNEQF
TRBJ2-1 TRBV4-2 ASSQGVAGKQF
TRBJ2-7 TRBV6-5 ASSYRTQGSEQY
TRBJ2-1 TRBV2 ASSDSKNEQF
TRBJ2-5 TRBV2 ASSEAPGGLQETQY
TRBJ2-3 TRBV29-1 SVEGLAGGLTDTQY
TRBJ2-1 TRBV6-2/TRBV6-3 ASSYSPLVRGEQF
TRBJ2-3 TRBV20-1 SAPTSGGHMGTQY
TRBJ2-3 TRBV20-1 SASGGIGTDTQY
TRBJ2-1 TRBV3-1 ASSQSGSNEQF
TRBJ2-7 TRBV20-1 SARDPGQGSHEQY
TRBJ1-4 TRBV5-4 ASSYRGRGEKLF
TRBJ2-3 TRBV30 AWSVGQGDTDTQY
TRBJ1-1 TRBV28 ASSFLGASMNTEAF
TRBJ2-7 TRBV27 ASSHALTLGAYEQY
TRBJ1-1 TRBV20-1 SATTDLGTEAF